These 22 T cell receptor beta chains came from one sample sequenced in a study of blood T cell repertoires in COVID-19. Assay: immunoSEQ multiplex PCR; the TCRdb copy retains only in-frame clones and omits some. The sample shows around 160,000 clones, approximately 91% of them seen only once. Sequenced: peripheral blood. The receptors here all came from a man aged 18 to 30 with acute or convalescent COVID-19.

The J gene is TRBJ1-5, the V gene TRBV5-1, with D tentatively TRBD1 (6 bases). The CDR3 totals 13 residues. Between the trimmed V and J ends, which lost 2 bases and 5 bases, there was a span of 8 bases. Germline V CDR1 and CDR2: SGHRS, YFSETQ. The DNA for the CDR3 is TGCGCCAGCAGCTTAGACAGGTATCAGCCCCAGCATTTT. This gives the protein CASSLDRYQPQHF.

In this sample, this clone turned up once. As DNA, the CDR3 is TGCGCCAGCAGCCAGTCGCTAGCGGGAGGGCGAGAGACCCAGTACTTC. Protein product: CASSQSLAGGRETQYF. The gene calls are TRBV4-1 and TRBJ2-5; 12 nucleotides align to TRBD2. This CDR3 has 16 residues. V was clipped by 3 bases and J by 4 bases; unmatched bases: 6. The germline V gene encodes CDR1 MGHRA and CDR2 YSYEKL.

The rearrangement uses TRBV7-9 and TRBJ1-2; 7 bases are shared with TRBD1. The V segment lost 5 bases and the J segment 6 bases; nucleotides outside the gene matches: 9. The germline gives CDR1 SEHNR, CDR2 FQNEAQ (reference sequence). The CDR3 consists of 14 residues. CDR3 region: CASSRGQYVDGYTF. DNA of the CDR3: TGTGCCAGCAGCCGGGGACAGTACGTAGATGGCTACACCTTC.

CDR3 in amino acids: CASGTSGTYNEQFF. Here the CDR3 DNA reads TGCGCCAGCGGGACTAGCGGGACCTACAATGAGCAGTTCTTC. This chain links TRBV10-2 with TRBJ2-1; 13 bases are a match to TRBD2. V was clipped by 8 bases and J by 2 bases; unmatched bases: 0. This CDR3 has 14 residues. CDR1 and CDR2 (germline): WSHSY, SAAADI.

This chain connects TRBV10-3 to TRBJ1-3; D is unresolved. CDR3 length: 15 residues. V lost 0 bases, J lost 0 bases, and 6 bases lay in between. Germline CDR1 ENHRY, CDR2 SYGVKD. CDR3 amino acids: CAISESTDSGNTIYF. CDR3 in DNA: TGTGCCATCAGTGAGTCTACAGACTCTGGAAACACCATATATTTT.

The rearrangement joins TRBV5-6 to TRBJ2-2; a weak D match, TRBD1 (6 bases). This CDR3 spans 14 amino acids. V lost 3 bases to trimming and J lost 6 bases, with 12 bases between them. CDR1 is SGHDT and CDR2 is YYEEEE in the germline V gene. The CDR3: CASSSTGSPGELFF. The CDR3 DNA sequence: TGTGCCAGCAGCTCCACAGGGTCCCCCGGGGAGCTGTTTTTT.

The chain combines TRBV29-1 with TRBJ2-7; 9 bases line up with TRBD2. Germline lookup yields CDR1 SQVTM and CDR2 ANQGSEA. The CDR3 has 14 amino acids. The V segment lost 8 bases and the J segment 2 bases; nucleotides outside the gene matches: 10. The CDR3 loop reads CSPGRPSGAYEQYF. The CDR3 bases are TGCAGCCCAGGCAGGCCTAGCGGGGCCTACGAGCAGTACTTC.

The V call is TRBV6-1, the J call TRBJ2-4; weak D call: TRBD2 (6 bases). Germline CDR1 reads MNHNS; CDR2 reads SASEGT. V was pared by 2 bases and J by 6 bases, with 17 bases between. This CDR3 spans 16 amino acids. The CDR3 DNA reads as TGTGCCAGCAGTGAACCCTGGGGCGGGGTGAGAAACATTCAGTACTTC. Protein sequence: CASSEPWGGVRNIQYF.

A few counts support this clone. This sample also contains other DNA sequences that code for the same CDR3. V and J are TRBV7-9 and TRBJ1-1; D is possibly TRBD1 (5 bases). The germline V gene encodes CDR1 SEHNR and CDR2 FQNEAQ (reference sequence). Trimming took off 5 bases at V and 2 bases at J, with 12 bases between the two ends. The CDR3 is 14 residues long. This CDR3 reads CASSPGLPNTEAFF. The CDR3 DNA reads as TGTGCCAGCAGCCCGGGACTTCCAAACACTGAAGCTTTCTTT.

V usage is TRBV6-5 and J usage is TRBJ1-1, with 7 nucleotides matching TRBD1. The germline V gene encodes CDR1 MNHEY and CDR2 SVGAGI. J lost 1 base, V lost 4 bases, and 3 bases had no gene match. This CDR3 has 14 amino acids. The CDR3 DNA reads TGTGCCAGCAGTTTCGACAGGGCGAACACTGAAGCTTTCTTT. Translated, it gives CASSFDRANTEAFF.

The chain employs TRBV29-1 and TRBJ2-3, with D tentatively TRBD1 (7 bases). Germline CDR1 is SQVTM and CDR2 is ANQGSEA. Between the trimmed V and J ends, which lost 7 bases and 4 bases, there was a span of 12 bases. The CDR3 has 12 residues. In nucleotides, the CDR3 is TGCAGCGCTCAGGGGGGTGCAGATACGCAGTATTTT. It codes for CSAQGGADTQYF.

The genes are TRBV7-2 and TRBJ1-3; 9 positions match TRBD1. This CDR3 has 17 residues. V trimming: 5 bases; J trimming: 1 base; junction bases outside the gene matches: 9. CDR1 is SGHTA and CDR2 is FQGNSA in the germline V gene. As DNA, the CDR3 is TGTGCCAGCAGCCAGTCGACAGGGGGGAGGTCTGGAAACACCATATATTTT. The encoded protein is CASSQSTGGRSGNTIYF.

This rearrangement joins TRBV7-9 to TRBJ2-5; D unclear. Trimming removed 5 bases from V and 7 bases from J, with 14 bases in between. The length of the CDR3 is 13 residues. CDR1 is SEHNR, CDR2 FQNEAQ, per germline (reference sequence). CDR3 nucleotide sequence: TGTGCCAGCAGCCAAGCAGCGTCCGGGACCCAGTACTTC. Residues: CASSQAASGTQYF.

The genes are TRBV30 and TRBJ1-2; TRBD1 matches 9 bases. Germline CDR1 GTSNPN, CDR2 SVGIG (reference sequence). The CDR3 is 13 amino acids. The trim removed 2 bases at V and 7 bases at J, leaving 5 bases unmatched. The CDR3 loop reads CAWSTGGYSGYTF. The CDR3 bases are TGTGCCTGGAGTACAGGGGGCTATAGTGGCTACACCTTC.

The V gene is TRBV6-5, the J gene TRBJ1-1; D uncertain. The CDR3 is 13 residues long. Germline CDR1 and CDR2: MNHEY and SVGAGI. Trimming stripped 2 bases from V and 5 bases from J, with 9 bases between. CDR3 residues: CASSYEGWTEAFF. The CDR3 coding sequence is TGTGCCAGCAGTTACGAGGGATGGACTGAAGCTTTCTTT.

This sequence joins TRBV11-2 and TRBJ2-5; TRBD1 is a possible D gene (5 bases). V shed 8 bases and J shed 2 bases, with 18 bases lying between them. Germline CDR1 SGHAT, CDR2 FQNNGV. The CDR3 covers 15 residues. CDR3 DNA: TGTGCCAGCGGGTACGGAGTGACAGATCAAGAGACCCAGTACTTC. Its translation: CASGYGVTDQETQYF.

V gene TRBV7-5 combines with J gene TRBJ2-3; TRBD2 reflects the table's D call only, with no check against the DNA. TRBV7-5 has pseudogene status. CDR3 size: 19 residues. The CDR3 bases are TGTGCCAGAAGCTTAGTTAGTATGCGGACCCGAGGGAAAGGAGATACGCAGTATTTT. Residues: CARSLVSMRTRGKGDTQYF.

The chain joins TRBV23-1 to TRBJ1-3, with TRBD1 matching over 8 bases. TRBV23-1 is annotated as an ORF whose role is uncertain. V shed 5 bases and J 4 bases; nucleotides not matched to a gene: 7. There are 15 residues in the CDR3. CDR3 nucleotides: TGCGCCAGCAGTATAGGACAGGGATCGGGAAACACCATATATTTT. Protein: CASSIGQGSGNTIYF.

This sequence joins TRBV5-1 and TRBJ1-1; D unresolved. The germline V and J ends were trimmed by 3 bases and 1 base, with 7 bases remaining between them. The CDR3 is made up of 13 amino acids. Germline V CDR1 and CDR2: SGHRS, YFSETQ. CDR3 DNA sequence: TGCGCCAGCAGCTATATTAAGAACACTGAAGCTTTCTTT. Translation gives CASSYIKNTEAFF.

V gene TRBV18 combines with J gene TRBJ1-2; D uncertain. Germline V CDR1 and CDR2: KGHSH, LQKENI. Deletions cut 3 bases from V and 0 bases from J, with 14 bases between. CDR3 length: 16 amino acids. The CDR3 protein is CASSPPFPSANYGYTF. In nucleotides, the CDR3 is TGTGCCAGCTCACCCCCCTTCCCATCAGCTAACTATGGCTACACCTTC.

The J gene is TRBJ2-3, the V gene TRBV30; tentative D call: TRBD2 (6 bases). V was cut by 0 bases and J by 3 bases, with 19 bases left in between. The CDR3 sequence is 17 residues long. From germline, CDR1 is GTSNPN and CDR2 SVGIG (reference sequence). CDR3 in DNA: TGTGCCTGGAGTGTCCAGTCGCCGGGGGTCCGGACAGATACGCAGTATTTT. The encoded protein is CAWSVQSPGVRTDTQYF.

The CDR3: CASTPQGLSYEQYF. DNA of the CDR3: TGTGCCAGTACCCCCCAGGGACTCTCATACGAGCAGTACTTC. V and J are TRBV19 and TRBJ2-7; D might be TRBD2 (6 bases). CDR3 length: 14 amino acids. Germline CDR1 LNHDA, CDR2 SQIVND (reference sequence). V dropped 7 bases and J dropped 4 bases, with 17 bases sitting between them.